This passage covers 20 T cell receptor beta chains from one sample sequenced in a study of T cells after yellow fever vaccination. TCRdb reprocessed the 5' RACE reads via MiXCR and lists one record per CDR3 protein. Among fewer than 450,000 distinct CDR3 sequences listed, roughly 11% were seen once. The material was PBMCs, obtained on the day of the first yellow fever vaccination. The receptors here all came from a man younger than 35 who received the YFV17D yellow fever vaccine.

The genes are TRBV29-1 and TRBJ2-4; D is uncertain. The CDR3 loop spans 11 amino acids. In germline, CDR1 is SQVTM, CDR2 ANQGSEA. Trimming pared 6 bases from V and 9 bases from J, leaving 12 bases between. The CDR3 DNA sequence: TGCAGCGTGGATTTACGCGGCATTCAGTACTTC. Protein product: CSVDLRGIQYF.

This sequence joins TRBV10-3 and TRBJ2-6; tentative D call: TRBD1 (6 bases). The V and J ends lost 6 bases and 0 bases respectively, with 12 bases between them. This CDR3 comprises 16 residues. Per germline, CDR1 ENHRY and CDR2 SYGVKD. CDR3 sequence: CAIRGGHLSGANVLTF. For the CDR3, the DNA is TGTGCCATCAGAGGGGGACATCTCTCTGGGGCCAACGTCCTGACTTTC.

This clonotype was picked up a small number of times. V and J are TRBV20-1 and TRBJ2-5, with D possibly matching TRBD1 (6 bases). The V gene's germline CDR1 is DFQATT and CDR2 SNEGSKA (reference sequence). Trimming shortened V by 4 bases and J by 2 bases, and 8 bases separated the two germline ends. The CDR3 runs to 12 residues. The CDR3 bases are TGCAGTGCTACCGGACAGCAAGAGACCCAGTACTTC. Its protein product is CSATGQQETQYF.

This clonotype came up a few times. The CDR3 DNA follows: TGCGCCAGCAGCCCCAGCCCCCAAAGGAGCTATGGCTACACCTTC. Translation gives CASSPSPQRSYGYTF. This chain links TRBV4-3 with TRBJ1-2; D gene unclear. Germline-derived CDR1 and CDR2 are LGHNA and YSLEER. Trimming left V 4 bases short and J 4 bases short, with 16 bases between. CDR3 length equals 15 residues.

This clonotype occurred a few times. The J gene is TRBJ2-7, the V gene TRBV30; D possibly corresponds to TRBD1 (5 bases). The CDR3 is 14 amino acids. CDR1 GTSNPN and CDR2 SVGIG come from the germline V gene (reference sequence). The V gene lost 4 bases and the J gene lost 4 bases, with 17 bases spanning the gap. CDR3 sequence: CAWTFQGKRYEQYF. The CDR3 DNA is TGTGCCTGGACTTTTCAGGGAAAGAGGTACGAGCAGTACTTC.

The chain links TRBV29-1 to TRBJ1-2; 7 bases are a match to TRBD1. CDR3 length: 17 amino acids. The germline V gene encodes CDR1 SQVTM and CDR2 ANQGSEA. V shed 7 bases, J shed 3 bases, and the junction held 20 bases outside the gene matches. This CDR3 is CSATRDTGALVDYGYTF. Here the CDR3 DNA reads TGCAGCGCTACGAGGGATACAGGGGCCCTGGTTGACTATGGCTACACCTTC.

This clonotype has at least ten counts. This chain links TRBV7-2 with TRBJ2-1; possibly TRBD1 or TRBD2 for D (5 bases each). The CDR3 contains 14 residues. Germline CDR1 is SGHTA and CDR2 is FQGNSA. The germline V and J ends were trimmed by 4 bases and 4 bases, with 11 bases remaining between them. Written as DNA, the CDR3 is TGTGCCAGCAGCTCAGGGACGGGTTACAATGAGCAGTTCTTC. Protein sequence: CASSSGTGYNEQFF. Complete variable domain (other parts from reference TRBV7-2 and TRBJ2-1): GAGVSQSPSNKVTEKGKDVELRCDPISGHTALYWYRQSLGQGLEFLIYFQGNSAPDKSGLPSDRFSAERTGGSVSTLTIQRTQQEDSAVYLCASSSGTGYNEQFFGPGTRLTVL.

There are a few counts of this clonotype. The gene calls are TRBV6-5 and TRBJ1-4; tentatively, D is TRBD1 (5 bases). Germline V gene sequence: CDR1 MNHEY, CDR2 SVGAGI. There are 16 residues in the CDR3. The ends were cut back, 0 bases at V and 8 bases at J, with 16 bases in the middle. The CDR3 DNA follows: TGTGCCAGCAGTTACTCGGGTCCGGGGGACTGGGAAAAACTGTTTTTT. Translation: CASSYSGPGDWEKLFF.

This clonotype has more than one count but fewer than ten. This chain uses TRBV13 with TRBJ2-7; 10 bases fit TRBD2. V trimming: 0 bases; J trimming: 3 bases; junction bases outside the gene matches: 2. The V gene's germline CDR1 is PRHDT and CDR2 FYEKMQ (reference sequence). The CDR3 totals 15 residues. CDR3 protein: CASSLGLAGVYEQYF. CDR3 DNA: TGTGCCAGCAGCTTAGGGCTAGCGGGGGTCTACGAGCAGTACTTC.

This clonotype was picked up many times. V usage is TRBV5-1 and J usage is TRBJ2-7, with D perhaps TRBD1 or TRBD2 (5 bases each). V was cut by 0 bases and J by 7 bases, with 20 bases left in between. Germline V gene data show CDR1 as SGHRS and CDR2 as YFSETQ. The CDR3 is made up of 16 amino acids. CDR3 nucleotide sequence: TGCGCCAGCAGCTTGGGGGACGCTGCGGCTTCGGGGGAGCAGTACTTC. Its translation is CASSLGDAAASGEQYF.

The V call is TRBV20-1, the J call TRBJ1-4; tentatively, D is TRBD1 (5 bases). This CDR3 comprises 16 residues. V was trimmed by 0 bases and J by 11 bases, leaving 22 bases between them. Germline V CDR1 and CDR2: DFQATT, SNEGSKA (reference sequence). CDR3 residues: CSARDAGRILGQKLFF. The DNA of the CDR3 is TGCAGTGCTAGAGATGCAGGTCGCATATTGGGGCAGAAACTGTTTTTT.

The gene calls are TRBV28 and TRBJ2-3; perhaps TRBD1 as D (6 bases). The CDR3 consists of 13 residues. V lost 6 bases, J lost 6 bases, and 13 bases lay in between. Germline lookup yields CDR1 MDHEN and CDR2 SYDVKM. The chain's CDR3 is CASRVGHPDTQYF. As DNA, the CDR3 is TGTGCCAGCAGAGTGGGACACCCCGATACGCAGTATTTT.

There are a few counts of this clonotype. This chain joins TRBV7-3 and TRBJ2-3, with D tentatively TRBD1 (6 bases). Deletions cut 4 bases from V and 4 bases from J, with 12 bases between. The length of the CDR3 is 14 residues. Germline values: CDR1 SGHTA, CDR2 FQGTGA. The CDR3 DNA reads as TGTGCCAGCAGCTCGGGCCCAGGGGCAGATACGCAGTATTTT. Its translation: CASSSGPGADTQYF.

With regard to this clonotype: A read error is possible here, since a much larger clone lies one base away. The chain has TRBV4-2 and TRBJ2-7; D ambiguous. CDR3 length: 14 residues. Between the trimmed V and J ends, which lost 0 bases and 5 bases, there was a span of 11 bases. Germline V gives CDR1 LGHNA, CDR2 YNFKEQ. The CDR3 sequence: CASSQEVGHNEQYV. In nucleotides, the CDR3 is TGTGCCAGCAGCCAAGAGGTAGGGCACAACGAGCAGTACGTC.

This sequence joins TRBV29-1 and TRBJ1-5; no firm D call. Germline-derived CDR1 and CDR2 are SQVTM and ANQGSEA. The V gene lost 6 bases and the J gene lost 3 bases, with 15 bases spanning the gap. CDR3 length: 14 amino acids. CDR3 DNA: TGCAGCGTCCAGGAAGTAGGGATCAATCAGCCCCAGCATTTT. It specifies CSVQEVGINQPQHF.

The chain joins TRBV15 to TRBJ1-1; D is undetermined. Trimming stripped 0 bases from V and 5 bases from J, with 13 bases between. This CDR3 region has 15 residues. Germline assignment: CDR1 LNHNV and CDR2 YYDKDF (reference sequence). The CDR3 DNA sequence: TGTGCCACCAGCAGAGATCGCGGTGCCGGAACTGAAGCTTTCTTT. Its protein is CATSRDRGAGTEAFF.

This clonotype was counted a few times. V is TRBV20-1 and J is TRBJ2-7, with a possible D match to TRBD1 (5 bases). Germline CDR1 is DFQATT and CDR2 is SNEGSKA (reference sequence). With 6 bases removed from V and 3 bases from J, the gap between germline ends came to 15 bases. The CDR3 totals 13 residues. CDR3 bases: TGCAGTGCCCCGGCCGAGACAGACTACGAGCAGTACGTC. Amino acid sequence: CSAPAETDYEQYV.

The V gene is TRBV5-5, the J gene TRBJ1-4; D uncertain. Per germline, CDR1 SGHKS and CDR2 YYEKEE (reference sequence). This CDR3 spans 14 amino acids. V was clipped by 3 bases and J by 3 bases, with 9 bases between them. The CDR3 coding sequence is TGTGCCAGCAGCTCACGGGCCGCTAATGAAAAACTGTTTTTT. Its translation: CASSSRAANEKLFF.

V is TRBV5-6 and J is TRBJ2-1, with TRBD2 as a possible D gene (6 bases). The germline CDR1 and CDR2 sequences are SGHDT and YYEEEE. The CDR3 spans 16 residues. V lost 4 bases, J lost 8 bases, and 22 bases lay in between. CDR3 nucleotide sequence: TGTGCCAGCAGCAGGAAGGACTACCTAGACGTCGATGAGCAGTTCTTC. Protein: CASSRKDYLDVDEQFF.

This clonotype has a handful of counts. The chain recombines TRBV9 with TRBJ2-7; D is undetermined. The CDR3 has 14 amino acids. From germline, CDR1 is SGDLS and CDR2 YYNGEE. V lost 0 bases, J lost 0 bases, and 7 bases lay in between. The CDR3 is CASSVGPSSYEQYV. CDR3 DNA sequence: TGTGCCAGCAGCGTAGGTCCGAGCTCCTACGAGCAGTACGTC.